These 32 T cell receptor beta chains were all obtained from the same sample, sequenced in a study of early T cells in non-severe SARS-CoV-2 infection. MiXCR, applied by TCRdb to the 5' RACE reads, yields one record per CDR3 protein. Among fewer than 65,000 distinct CDR3 sequences, 9.3% were seen once, and the ten largest hold about 16%. Input material: whole blood. The receptors come from an adult who was a healthcare worker with PCR-confirmed SARS-CoV-2 infection or an uninfected control (not recorded which).

The chain combines TRBV28 with TRBJ2-7; no clear D gene. Per the germline V gene, CDR1 is MDHEN and CDR2 is SYDVKM. The CDR3 has 11 amino acids. Between the trimmed V and J ends, which lost 4 bases and 7 bases, there was a span of 8 bases. CDR3 protein: CASSYFGEQYF. CDR3 in DNA: TGTGCCAGCAGTTATTTCGGGGAGCAGTACTTC.

The sample holds many counts of this clonotype. The chain employs TRBV7-2 and TRBJ2-3; D is unresolved. V dropped 2 bases and J dropped 2 bases, with 11 bases sitting between them. CDR3 size: 15 residues. Looked up from germline, CDR1 is SGHTA and CDR2 is FQGNSA. For the CDR3, the DNA is TGTGCCAGCAGCTTATTTGCCGGATCCACAGATACGCAGTATTTT. Its protein is CASSLFAGSTDTQYF.

This clonotype showed up many times. The J gene is TRBJ1-1, the V gene TRBV12-2; the listed D gene, TRBD1, was not tested against the DNA. TRBV12-2 is annotated as a pseudogene. CDR3 length: 17 amino acids. CDR3 sequence (DNA): TGTGCAAGTCGCTTGCGGGGGCCAGGGGTTGGATGTGGTGAAGCTTTCTTT. Its translation is CASRLRGPGVGCGEAFF.

CDR3 protein: CSAQGATGNQPQHF. The CDR3 bases are TGCAGTGCGCAGGGGGCGACGGGCAATCAGCCCCAGCATTTT. The J gene is TRBJ1-5, the V gene TRBV20-1, with 8 bases that match TRBD1. The germline V gene has CDR1 DFQATT and CDR2 SNEGSKA (reference sequence). This CDR3 comprises 14 residues. The trim removed 6 bases at V and 2 bases at J, leaving 6 bases unmatched.

This clonotype has at least ten counts. The CDR3 DNA reads as TGCAGTGCTAGGGGGGGCAGGGGGCCAGTCGAGCAGTACTTC. Protein: CSARGGRGPVEQYF. The V and J genes are TRBV20-1 and TRBJ2-7, with TRBD1 matching 8 bases. J gave up 6 bases and V 3 bases, and 10 bases lay outside the gene matches. Germline CDR1 DFQATT, CDR2 SNEGSKA (reference sequence). There are 14 residues in the CDR3.

V is TRBV19 and J is TRBJ2-3, with TRBD2 matching over 10 bases. Looked up from germline, CDR1 is LNHDA and CDR2 is SQIVND (reference sequence). This CDR3 region has 15 residues. J was trimmed by 2 bases and V by 5 bases; bases with no gene match: 4. The CDR3 reads CASSGTSANTDTQYF. CDR3 sequence (DNA): TGTGCCAGTAGTGGGACTAGCGCCAACACAGATACGCAGTATTTT.

This clonotype was observed at least ten times. The genes are TRBV19 and TRBJ2-3; 9 nucleotides agree with TRBD2. The CDR3 sequence is 15 residues long. The germline V gene encodes CDR1 LNHDA and CDR2 SQIVND (reference sequence). Trimming took 3 bases from V and 1 from J; bases not matched to a gene: 2. The CDR3 DNA reads as TGTGCCAGTAGTATCTTAGCGGGGGGCACAGATACGCAGTATTTT. It specifies CASSILAGGTDTQYF.

In its sample, this clonotype was seen many times. The chain employs TRBV7-2 and TRBJ1-4, with D tentatively TRBD1 (5 bases). Germline CDR1 reads SGHTA; CDR2 reads FQGNSA. Trimming cost V 3 bases and J 2 bases, with 13 bases left between them. This CDR3 has 16 amino acids. The CDR3 DNA sequence: TGTGCCAGCAGCTTGGGCGGGGCACGGACTAATGAAAAACTGTTTTTT. Encoded protein: CASSLGGARTNEKLFF.

This clonotype has a handful of counts. This chain joins TRBV19 and TRBJ1-2; D remains unclear. This CDR3 comprises 15 residues. Germline assignment: CDR1 LNHDA and CDR2 SQIVND (reference sequence). The V and J ends lost 4 bases and 2 bases respectively, with 14 bases between them. The CDR3 here is CASSTGLSINYGYTF. For the CDR3, the DNA is TGTGCCAGTAGTACCGGACTCTCGATCAACTATGGCTACACCTTC.

This clonotype has ten or more counts. The V call is TRBV20-1, the J call TRBJ1-6; tentatively, D is TRBD1 (6 bases). V lost 4 bases, J lost 0 bases, and 19 bases lay in between. This CDR3 has 18 amino acids. CDR1 and CDR2 (germline): DFQATT, SNEGSKA (reference sequence). The DNA for the CDR3 is TGCAGTGCTAAGATTCGGGGGGCGAGGAGCTCCTATAATTCACCCCTCCACTTT. Its protein is CSAKIRGARSSYNSPLHF.

The table lists this clonotype with a few counts. The chain has TRBV27 and TRBJ2-1, with D uncertain. V lost 3 bases and J 9 bases, leaving 21 bases between the germline ends. In germline, CDR1 is MNHEY, CDR2 SMNVEV (reference sequence). CDR3 size: 16 residues. In DNA, the CDR3 is TGTGCCAGCAGTTTCGGTCCGGGTGTGGCCCACGGTGAGCAGTTCTTC. Translation: CASSFGPGVAHGEQFF.

This clonotype showed up many times. This chain connects TRBV18 to TRBJ2-7; D might be TRBD2 (6 bases). The CDR3 is made up of 14 amino acids. Germline V lookup: CDR1 KGHSH, CDR2 LQKENI. V shed 5 bases and J shed 2 bases, with 13 bases lying between them. CDR3 nucleotide sequence: TGTGCCAGCTCAACGATATCGGGAGCCTACGAGCAGTACTTC. This gives the protein CASSTISGAYEQYF. Full variable domain (rest looked up from reference TRBV18 and TRBJ2-7): NAGVMQNPRHLVRRRGQEARLRCSPMKGHSHVYWYRQLPEEGLKFMVYLQKENIIDESGMPKERFSAEFPKEGPSILRIQQVVRGDSAAYFCASSTISGAYEQYFGPGTRLTVT.

The chain couples TRBV28 to TRBJ2-7; D gene uncertain. The CDR3 is made up of 11 amino acids. Trimming took 6 bases from V and 13 from J, leaving 16 bases between them. CDR1 MDHEN and CDR2 SYDVKM come from the germline V gene. CDR3 sequence: CASSSRLSFYF. As DNA, the CDR3 is TGTGCCAGCAGCTCCCGGCTTTCATTCTACTTC.

This clonotype was recorded a few times. The gene calls are TRBV6-2 or TRBV6-3 and TRBJ2-4; 10 bases map to TRBD2. Germline V CDR1 and CDR2: MNHEY, SVGEGT. The V gene end was trimmed by 6 bases and the J gene end by 7 bases; junction bases not matched to a gene: 9. This CDR3 is built from 15 residues. CDR3 loop: CASRNPGLASNIQYF. The CDR3 coding sequence is TGTGCCAGCAGAAATCCGGGACTAGCGTCGAACATTCAGTACTTC.

The sample holds many counts of this clonotype. The chain combines TRBV20-1 with TRBJ1-1; D not resolved. The CDR3 length is 12 residues. The germline V gene has CDR1 DFQATT and CDR2 SNEGSKA (reference sequence). V gave up 6 bases and J gave up 4 bases, with 12 bases separating them. The CDR3 is CSARKPSTEAFF. The CDR3 DNA follows: TGCAGTGCCAGGAAACCGAGCACTGAAGCTTTCTTT.

CDR3 residues: CASNRGQFPGGRREQYF. CDR3 DNA sequence: TGTGCCAGCAACCGGGGACAGTTTCCAGGCGGCCGGCGCGAGCAGTACTTC. The chain is built from TRBV6-1 and TRBJ2-7, with 7 nucleotides matching TRBD1. Losses at the gene ends were 7 bases for V and 6 bases for J; bases not matched to a gene: 21. CDR3 size: 17 residues. Germline V gene data show CDR1 as MNHNS and CDR2 as SASEGT.

This clonotype has at least ten counts. The chain combines TRBV7-6 with TRBJ2-2, with D perhaps TRBD1 (6 bases). The germline CDR1 and CDR2 sequences are SGHVS and FNYEAQ. V lost 5 bases and J lost 0, with 13 bases in between. The CDR3 has 16 residues. In nucleotides, the CDR3 is TGTGCCAGCAGCGCAACCGGGACACCGAACACCGGGGAGCTGTTTTTT. Translating gives CASSATGTPNTGELFF.

This clonotype showed up just a few times. This chain's CDR3 is CASSVVDSPPGEQYF. CDR3 DNA: TGTGCCAGCAGCGTAGTGGACAGCCCTCCGGGCGAGCAGTACTTC. The chain recombines TRBV9 with TRBJ2-7; TRBD1 is a possible D gene (6 bases). CDR3 length equals 15 residues. V lost 0 bases, J lost 6 bases, and 16 bases lay in between. The germline V gene has CDR1 SGDLS and CDR2 YYNGEE.

The chain is built from TRBV27 and TRBJ2-7; 8 nucleotides agree with TRBD1. CDR3 length equals 13 residues. V lost 6 bases and J lost 6; bases outside the gene matches: 7. Germline CDR1 and CDR2: MNHEY and SMNVEV (reference sequence). CDR3 DNA: TGTGCCAGCAGCGTCCAGGGGGCGGTCGAGCAGTACTTC. Translating it yields CASSVQGAVEQYF.

This clonotype was counted ten times or more. V and J are TRBV2 and TRBJ2-7, with D hard to call. This CDR3 comprises 14 residues. The germline CDR1 and CDR2 sequences are SNHLY and FYNNEI. V was trimmed by 7 bases and J by 2 bases, leaving 15 bases between them. The CDR3 sequence: CASIWVARPYEQYF. The DNA of the CDR3 is TGTGCCAGCATATGGGTGGCCCGCCCCTACGAGCAGTACTTC.

This clonotype is medium-sized (0.01 to 0.1%) in the sample. The chain couples TRBV7-9 to TRBJ2-7; the D gene is possibly TRBD2 (6 bases). Trimming cost V 4 bases and J 5 bases, with 18 bases left between them. The CDR3 extends over 15 amino acids. Per the germline V gene, CDR1 is SEHNR and CDR2 is FQNEAQ (reference sequence). The CDR3: CASSSSVYLADEQYF. In nucleotides, the CDR3 is TGTGCCAGCAGCTCTAGCGTCTACCTTGCGGACGAGCAGTACTTC.

The V and J genes are TRBV19 and TRBJ1-4; 9 positions match TRBD1. The germline V gene has CDR1 LNHDA and CDR2 SQIVND (reference sequence). The CDR3 runs to 15 residues. V shed 5 bases, J shed 10 bases, and the junction held 11 bases outside the gene matches. For the CDR3, the DNA is TGTGCCAGTAGTCCCGAGGGACAGGGATTCGGAAAACTGTTTTTT. This translates into CASSPEGQGFGKLFF.

This clonotype was seen many times. The chain joins TRBV27 to TRBJ2-4; D possibly uses TRBD1 or TRBD2 (5 bases each). The germline V gene has CDR1 MNHEY and CDR2 SMNVEV (reference sequence). Trimming took 3 bases from V and 1 from J, leaving 22 bases between them. This CDR3 spans 19 amino acids. CDR3 sequence: CASSFYSPGPPPAKNIQYF. CDR3 bases: TGTGCCAGCAGTTTTTACTCTCCGGGACCGCCCCCCGCCAAAAACATTCAGTACTTC.

This clonotype was detected many times. The CDR3 sequence is CASQGSEFGEQFF. CDR3 bases: TGTGCCTCACAGGGCTCCGAATTTGGTGAGCAGTTCTTC. The J gene is TRBJ2-1, the V gene TRBV24-1, with D possibly matching TRBD1 (6 bases). The V gene's germline CDR1 is KGHDR and CDR2 SFDVKD. The CDR3 runs to 13 residues. V was pared by 12 bases and J by 9 bases, with 20 bases between.

This clonotype was detected ten times or more. This chain links TRBV6-2 or TRBV6-3 with TRBJ1-1; 8 bases fit TRBD1. This CDR3 comprises 17 residues. Looked up from germline, CDR1 is MNHEY and CDR2 is SVGEGT. V trimming: 0 bases; J trimming: 0 bases; junction bases outside the gene matches: 6. The CDR3 DNA is TGTGCCAGCAGTTACTCGAGAACAGGGGGGATGAACACTGAAGCTTTCTTT. It translates to CASSYSRTGGMNTEAFF.

The chain has TRBV3-1 and TRBJ2-5, with TRBD1 matching over 7 bases. Germline assignment: CDR1 LGHDT and CDR2 YNNKEL (reference sequence). The CDR3 length is 15 residues. Losses at the gene ends were 1 base for V and 2 bases for J; bases not matched to a gene: 4. CDR3 bases: TGTGCCAGCAGCCAAGTCTCGGGACAGCAAGAGACCCAGTACTTC. This sequence encodes CASSQVSGQQETQYF.

CDR3 sequence reads: CASRRRQTGHGYTF. The CDR3 region has the DNA TGTGCCAGCAGACGCCGACAGACAGGTCATGGCTACACCTTC. The chain recombines TRBV27 with TRBJ1-2, with D possibly TRBD1 on 6 matching bases. Germline CDR1 and CDR2: MNHEY and SMNVEV (reference sequence). V shed 6 bases and J shed 6 bases, with 17 bases lying between them. The length of the CDR3 is 14 residues.

The chain recombines TRBV28 with TRBJ2-7; D is ambiguous. The CDR3 consists of 11 residues. The V end was cut by 10 bases, the J end by 3 bases, with 10 bases between. Germline CDR1 MDHEN, CDR2 SYDVKM. The CDR3 sequence: CATRADYEQYF. In nucleotides, the CDR3 is TGTGCCACCCGGGCCGACTACGAGCAGTACTTC. The full variable domain, rest sourced from reference TRBV28 and TRBJ2-7, is DVKVTQSSRYLVKRTGEKVFLECVQDMDHENMFWYRQDPGLGLRLIYFSYDVKMKEKGDIPEGYSVSREKKERFSLILESASTNQTSMYLCATRADYEQYFGPGTRLTVT.

This clonotype was seen at least ten times. The CDR3 region is CASSSPGASGSHEQYF. The CDR3 DNA follows: TGTGCCAGTAGTTCTCCAGGGGCTAGCGGGAGCCACGAGCAGTACTTC. The rearrangement links TRBV19 to TRBJ2-7, with TRBD2 identical over 10 bases. Germline V gene sequence: CDR1 LNHDA, CDR2 SQIVND (reference sequence). CDR3 length: 16 residues. The V gene end was trimmed by 5 bases and the J gene end by 5 bases; junction bases not matched to a gene: 12. Full variable domain (missing parts from reference TRBV19 and TRBJ2-7): DGGITQSPKYLFRKEGQNVTLSCEQNLNHDAMYWYRQDPGQGLRLIYYSQIVNDFQKGDIAEGYSVSREKKESFPLTVTSAQKNPTAFYLCASSSPGASGSHEQYFGPGTRLTVT.

This clonotype is classed as medium-sized. J is TRBJ2-7 and V is TRBV5-6; D not certain. CDR3 size: 12 residues. Trimming left V 0 bases short and J 3 bases short, with 4 bases between. Germline values: CDR1 SGHDT, CDR2 YYEEEE. CDR3 DNA: TGTGCCAGCAGCTTGGCGGACTACGAGCAGTACTTC. It translates to CASSLADYEQYF.

This clonotype has at least ten counts. The genes are TRBV5-1 and TRBJ2-1; TRBD1 aligns across 8 bases. With V trimmed by 4 bases and J by 3 bases, 3 bases remained unmatched. This CDR3 is built from 14 residues. Germline CDR1 reads SGHRS; CDR2 reads YFSETQ. This CDR3 reads CASSITGGYNEQFF. CDR3 in DNA: TGCGCCAGCAGCATAACAGGGGGCTACAATGAGCAGTTCTTC.

This clonotype occurred a few times. The chain has TRBV4-3 and TRBJ2-2; D remains unclear. CDR1 is LGHNA and CDR2 is YSLEER in the germline V gene. The CDR3 is 17 amino acids. The V and J ends lost 1 base and 0 bases respectively, with 12 bases between them. CDR3 loop: CASSQVSGFSNTGELFF. DNA of the CDR3: TGCGCCAGCAGCCAAGTATCCGGCTTTTCGAACACCGGGGAGCTGTTTTTT.